Presented here are 24 T cell receptor beta chains from one specimen sequenced in a study of OX40 agonist ivuxolimab in advanced cancers. The repertoire was sequenced with immunoSEQ multiplex PCR; TCRdb's copy has only in-frame clones and lacks some. Here the sample spans tens of thousands of clones, 91% being singletons. The sample in question was CD4+ or CD8+ T cells sorted from blood, obtained in a trial of the OX40 agonist ivuxolimab. The receptors come from an adult with an advanced solid tumor such as melanoma, head and neck, liver or kidney cancer.

This sequence joins TRBV11-2 and TRBJ2-7; TRBD1 matches at 8 bases. Germline V lookup: CDR1 SGHAT, CDR2 FQNNGV. J was trimmed by 0 bases and V by 4 bases; bases with no gene match: 5. The CDR3 covers 15 residues. The CDR3 loop is CASSSRQGISYEQYF. CDR3 bases: TGTGCCAGCAGCTCTCGACAGGGGATCTCCTACGAGCAGTACTTC.

The chain joins TRBV2 to TRBJ2-7; D is uncertain. V lost 3 bases and J lost 0, with 9 bases in between. This CDR3 comprises 14 residues. CDR1 SNHLY and CDR2 FYNNEI come from the germline V gene. In DNA, the CDR3 is TGTGCCAGCAGTGACCAGCTGAGCTCCTACGAGCAGTACTTC. Translating gives CASSDQLSSYEQYF.

The J gene is TRBJ2-4, the V gene TRBV18, with D unclear. The germline CDR1 and CDR2 sequences are KGHSH and LQKENI. There are 17 residues in the CDR3. Trimming cost V 0 bases and J 1 base, with 13 bases left between them. The CDR3 reads CASSPPNRVWAKNIQYF. In nucleotides, the CDR3 is TGTGCCAGCTCACCACCAAATCGGGTATGGGCCAAAAACATTCAGTACTTC.

This chain uses TRBV9 with TRBJ1-2; a weak D match, TRBD1 (5 bases). Germline V gene sequence: CDR1 SGDLS, CDR2 YYNGEE. V lost 0 bases and J 1 base, leaving 10 bases between the germline ends. CDR3 length: 15 residues. The DNA for the CDR3 is TGTGCCAGCAGCGTAGCTGAGGGGTATAACTATGGCTACACCTTC. Translating gives CASSVAEGYNYGYTF.

This chain connects TRBV21-1 to TRBJ1-4. TRBV21-1 is a pseudogene segment. The CDR3 is 16 amino acids. As DNA, the CDR3 is TGTGCCAGCAGCCCACCAAGACCCTGCCCAAATGAAAAACTGTTTTTT. This encodes CASSPPRPCPNEKLFF.

The V and J genes are TRBV11-2 and TRBJ2-3, with D perhaps TRBD2 (5 bases). Trimming cost V 8 bases and J 2 bases, with 17 bases left between them. In germline, CDR1 is SGHAT, CDR2 FQNNGV. The CDR3 is made up of 15 amino acids. The CDR3 sequence: CASGSGPKNTDTQYF. CDR3 bases: TGTGCCAGCGGGAGTGGGCCCAAGAACACAGATACGCAGTATTTT.

This clone has just one count. The chain joins TRBV27 to TRBJ1-5; D gene ambiguous. V gave up 0 bases and J gave up 4 bases, with 4 bases separating them. The CDR3 totals 13 residues. Germline values: CDR1 MNHEY, CDR2 SMNVEV (reference sequence). The chain's CDR3 is CASSLSPNQPQHF. CDR3 nucleotides: TGTGCCAGCAGTTTATCCCCTAATCAGCCCCAGCATTTT.

This chain joins TRBV7-9 and TRBJ2-5; 7 bases line up with TRBD1. This CDR3 is built from 15 residues. Germline-derived CDR1 and CDR2 are SEHNR and FQNEAQ (reference sequence). V shed 4 bases and J 5 bases; nucleotides not matched to a gene: 10. The chain's CDR3 is CASSSGTASVETQYF. The CDR3 DNA follows: TGTGCCAGCAGCTCAGGGACAGCTTCCGTTGAGACCCAGTACTTC.

About this clone: The junction departs from the called germline gene at one end, perhaps through a read error. V usage is TRBV14 and J usage is TRBJ2-3; the match to TRBD2 covers 9 bases. The CDR3 runs to 14 residues. The germline V gene encodes CDR1 SGHDN and CDR2 FVKESK. The CDR3 protein is CASSQDPSSGVSNF. The CDR3 DNA reads TGTGCCAGCAGCCAAGATCCGTCTAGCGGGGTCTCGAATTTT. The variable domain in full, completed from reference TRBV14 and TRBJ2-3, reads EAGVTQFPSHSVIEKGQTVTLRCDPISGHDNLYWYRRVMGKEIKFLLHFVKESKQDESGMPNNRFLAERTGGTYSTLKVQPAELEDSGVYFCASSQDPSSGVSNFGPGTRLTVL.

V gene TRBV5-8 combines with J gene TRBJ2-7, with 10 bases matching TRBD1. The CDR3 is 13 amino acids. J lost 0 bases, V lost 7 bases, and 1 base had no gene match. Germline values: CDR1 SGHTS, CDR2 YDEGEE. DNA for the CDR3: TGTGCCAGCGGGACAGGGGACTCCTACGAGCAGTACTTC. It codes for CASGTGDSYEQYF.

CDR3 bases: TGTGCCAGCAGTTACCATCAGGGCAACTATGGCTACACCTTC. This translates into CASSYHQGNYGYTF. The rearrangement joins TRBV6-5 to TRBJ1-2; a weak D match, TRBD1 (5 bases). Germline CDR1 is MNHEY and CDR2 is SVGAGI. The CDR3 runs 14 residues. Trimming took 2 bases from V and 2 from J, leaving 9 bases between them.

The chain has TRBV6-4 and TRBJ2-3; 10 bases are shared with TRBD2. After removal of 5 bases from V and 4 bases from J, the junction contained 9 bases not matched to a gene. The CDR3 sequence is 16 residues long. Germline V lookup: CDR1 MRHNA, CDR2 SNTAGT. The CDR3 nucleotides read TGTGCCAGCAGTCCGGGACTAGCGAATGGGGCAGATACGCAGTATTTT. Translation: CASSPGLANGADTQYF.

The V and J genes are TRBV9 and TRBJ1-3, with a weak D call TRBD1 (6 bases). V lost 0 bases to trimming and J lost 8 bases, with 9 bases between them. The germline gives CDR1 SGDLS, CDR2 YYNGEE. The length of the CDR3 is 13 residues. CDR3 loop: CASSVVGGDTIYF. The CDR3 DNA reads TGTGCCAGCAGCGTAGTCGGGGGCGACACCATATATTTT.

The chain carries TRBV7-3 and TRBJ2-3, with 13 positions matching TRBD2. The trim removed 5 bases at V and 3 bases at J, leaving 2 bases unmatched. The CDR3 totals 15 residues. Germline V gene sequence: CDR1 SGHTA, CDR2 FQGTGA. The chain's CDR3 is CASSLLAGGTDTQYF. DNA of the CDR3: TGTGCCAGCAGCCTACTAGCGGGAGGGACAGATACGCAGTATTTT.

The rearrangement links TRBV7-2 to TRBJ1-1, with no clear D. The germline V gene encodes CDR1 SGHTA and CDR2 FQGNSA. Trimming cost V 0 bases and J 8 bases, with 13 bases left between them. The CDR3 is 14 residues long. CDR3 residues: CASSLAGLLGEAFF. CDR3 coding DNA: TGTGCCAGCAGCTTAGCGGGCCTCCTTGGGGAAGCTTTCTTT.

The chain recombines TRBV9 with TRBJ2-1; perhaps D is TRBD1 or TRBD2 (5 bases each). Germline V gene sequence: CDR1 SGDLS, CDR2 YYNGEE. V dropped 0 bases and J dropped 9 bases, with 19 bases sitting between them. This CDR3 is 16 amino acids long. The CDR3: CASSVVGLAERGEQFF. The CDR3 nucleotides are TGTGCCAGCAGCGTAGTGGGGCTAGCCGAAAGGGGTGAGCAGTTCTTC.

V gene TRBV5-1 combines with J gene TRBJ1-4; D may be TRBD1 (6 bases). Germline loops: CDR1 SGHRS, CDR2 YFSETQ. With 0 bases removed from V and 6 bases from J, the gap between germline ends came to 12 bases. The CDR3 contains 15 residues. CDR3 DNA sequence: TGCGCCAGCAGCTTGGAACAGGGTAGTTATGAAAAACTGTTTTTT. Protein sequence: CASSLEQGSYEKLFF. The full variable domain, its missing parts supplied by reference TRBV5-1 and TRBJ1-4, is KAGVTQTPRYLIKTRGQQVTLSCSPISGHRSVSWYQQTPGQGLQFLFEYFSETQRNKGNFPGRFSGRQFSNSRSEMNVSTLELGDSALYLCASSLEQGSYEKLFFGSGTQLSVL.

The sample holds one count of this clone. The V call is TRBV28, the J call TRBJ1-4; 7 bases agree with TRBD1. This CDR3 comprises 15 residues. The trim removed 7 bases at V and 8 bases at J, leaving 13 bases unmatched. In germline, CDR1 is MDHEN, CDR2 SYDVKM. CDR3 bases: TGTGCCAGCACCCACAGGGAGACAGGGAAAGAAAAACTGTTTTTT. Residues: CASTHRETGKEKLFF.

Worth noting for this clone: The same CDR3 also results from other DNA sequences found in this sample. The chain couples TRBV18 to TRBJ2-5; D ambiguous. Per germline, CDR1 KGHSH and CDR2 LQKENI. CDR3 size: 11 residues. The ends were cut back, 3 bases at V and 3 bases at J, with 2 bases in the middle. In DNA, the CDR3 is TGTGCCAGCTCACCCGAAGAGACCCAGTACTTC. It translates to CASSPEETQYF.

This clone was recorded only once. The chain uses TRBV12-2 and TRBJ2-3. TRBV12-2 is an annotated pseudogene. The CDR3 extends over 16 amino acids. CDR3 sequence: CASRLANTPGTDTQYF. Here the CDR3 DNA reads TGTGCAAGTCGCTTAGCGAACACGCCTGGAACAGATACGCAGTATTTT.

V is TRBV18 and J is TRBJ2-1, with D uncertain. The V and J ends lost 3 bases and 0 bases respectively, with 9 bases between them. The germline CDR1 and CDR2 sequences are KGHSH and LQKENI. This CDR3 is 15 amino acids long. CDR3 sequence: CASSPEQGSYNEQFF. CDR3 sequence (DNA): TGTGCCAGCTCACCCGAGCAAGGCTCCTACAATGAGCAGTTCTTC.

The chain combines TRBV7-9 with TRBJ2-1; maybe TRBD1 (5 bases). The CDR3 totals 16 residues. Germline V gene sequence: CDR1 SEHNR, CDR2 FQNEAQ (reference sequence). Trimming removed 1 base from V and 8 bases from J, with 18 bases in between. This CDR3 is CASSLDWVRGRYEQFF. In DNA form, the CDR3 reads TGTGCCAGCAGCTTAGACTGGGTAAGGGGAAGGTATGAGCAGTTCTTC.

This clone has a single count. The chain has TRBV5-5 and TRBJ1-5; 7 bases line up with TRBD1. The trim removed 2 bases at V and 7 bases at J, leaving 9 bases unmatched. Germline V gene sequence: CDR1 SGHKS, CDR2 YYEKEE (reference sequence). The CDR3 is made up of 15 amino acids. CDR3 in amino acids: CASSLWPTGDQPQHF. CDR3 in DNA: TGTGCCAGCAGCTTATGGCCTACAGGGGACCAGCCCCAGCATTTT. The full variable domain, completed using reference TRBV5-5 and TRBJ1-5, is DAGVTQSPTHLIKTRGQQVTLRCSPISGHKSVSWYQQVLGQGPQFIFQYYEKEERGRGNFPDRFSARQFPNYSSELNVNALLLGDSALYLCASSLWPTGDQPQHFGDGTRLSIL.

The rearrangement joins TRBV28 to TRBJ1-2; TRBD1 matches 7 bases. Germline V gene data show CDR1 as MDHEN and CDR2 as SYDVKM. The V segment lost 4 bases and the J segment 3 bases; nucleotides outside the gene matches: 2. This CDR3 has 13 amino acids. CDR3 bases: TGTGCCAGCAGTTACACAGGGGACTATGGCTACACCTTC. Its protein is CASSYTGDYGYTF.